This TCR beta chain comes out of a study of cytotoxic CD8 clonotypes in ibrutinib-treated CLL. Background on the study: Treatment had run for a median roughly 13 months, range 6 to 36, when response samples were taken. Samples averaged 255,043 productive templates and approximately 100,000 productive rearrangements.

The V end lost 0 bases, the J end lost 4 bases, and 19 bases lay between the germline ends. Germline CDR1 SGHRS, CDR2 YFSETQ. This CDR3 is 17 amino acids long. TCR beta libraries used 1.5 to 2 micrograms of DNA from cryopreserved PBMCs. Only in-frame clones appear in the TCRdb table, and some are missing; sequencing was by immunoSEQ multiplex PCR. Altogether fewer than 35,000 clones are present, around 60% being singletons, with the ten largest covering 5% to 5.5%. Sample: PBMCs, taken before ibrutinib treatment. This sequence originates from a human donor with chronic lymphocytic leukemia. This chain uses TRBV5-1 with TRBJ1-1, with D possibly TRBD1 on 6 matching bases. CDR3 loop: CASSLAKTGTRTTEAFF. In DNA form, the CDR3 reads TGCGCCAGCAGCTTGGCCAAAACCGGGACAAGGACCACTGAAGCTTTCTTT. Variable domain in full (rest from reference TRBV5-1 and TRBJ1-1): KAGVTQTPRYLIKTRGQQVTLSCSPISGHRSVSWYQQTPGQGLQFLFEYFSETQRNKGNFPGRFSGRQFSNSRSEMNVSTLELGDSALYLCASSLAKTGTRTTEAFFGQGTRLTVV.